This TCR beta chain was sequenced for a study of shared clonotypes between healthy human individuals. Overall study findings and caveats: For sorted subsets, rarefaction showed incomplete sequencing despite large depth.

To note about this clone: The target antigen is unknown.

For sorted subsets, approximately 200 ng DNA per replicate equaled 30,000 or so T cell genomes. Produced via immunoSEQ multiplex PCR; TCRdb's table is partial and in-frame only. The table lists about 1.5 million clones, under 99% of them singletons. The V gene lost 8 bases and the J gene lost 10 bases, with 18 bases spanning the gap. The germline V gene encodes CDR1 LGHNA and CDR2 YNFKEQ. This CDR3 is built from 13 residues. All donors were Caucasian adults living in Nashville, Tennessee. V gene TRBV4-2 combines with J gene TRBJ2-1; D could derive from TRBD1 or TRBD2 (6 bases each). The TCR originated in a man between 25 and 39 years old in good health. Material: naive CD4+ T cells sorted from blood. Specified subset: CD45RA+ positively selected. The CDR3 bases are TGTGCCAGCGAACAGGAGGCGGGGACAGAGCAGTTCTTC. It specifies CASEQEAGTEQFF.